What follows describes a single T cell receptor (beta chain). The antigen is not known. Primers included in the PCR were 60 Vbeta and 13 Jbeta primers. Using immunoSEQ multiplex PCR, the repertoire was profiled, and TCRdb retains in-frame clones only, with some absent. This sample carries around 180,000 clones, about four fifths of them seen once, and the ten largest clones take more than 4%. This entry belongs to a study of cytomegalovirus exposure and HLA in healthy donors. General study findings and limits: With further analysis later on, most CMV-associated TCR beta chains appeared HLA-restricted. Prior analysis indicated that the majority of TCR beta V segments exhibited productivity approximately 87% or approximately 30% of the time. Presence/absence analyses rested on an assumption that sequencing depth was roughly uniform across donors.

The CDR3 runs 14 residues. The V gene's germline CDR1 is MNHNY and CDR2 SVGAGI (reference sequence). V was pared by 6 bases and J by 1 base, with 12 bases between. Sequencing used PBMCs. The source is a man younger than 30 in good health and CMV-seronegative. The V and J genes are TRBV6-6 and TRBJ1-1; D is unclear. CDR3 in DNA: TGTGCCAGCAGCGACCCGGACTGGAACACTGAAGCTTTCTTT. It codes for CASSDPDWNTEAFF.